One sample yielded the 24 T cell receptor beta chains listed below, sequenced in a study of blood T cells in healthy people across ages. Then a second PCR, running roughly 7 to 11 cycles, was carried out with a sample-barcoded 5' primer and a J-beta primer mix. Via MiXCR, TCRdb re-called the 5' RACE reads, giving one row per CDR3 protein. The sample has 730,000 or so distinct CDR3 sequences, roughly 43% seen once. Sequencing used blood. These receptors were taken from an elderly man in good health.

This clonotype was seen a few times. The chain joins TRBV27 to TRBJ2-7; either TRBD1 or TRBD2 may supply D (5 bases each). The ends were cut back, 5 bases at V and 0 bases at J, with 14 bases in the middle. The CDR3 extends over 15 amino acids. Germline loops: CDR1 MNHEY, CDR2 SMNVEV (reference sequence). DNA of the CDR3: TGTGCCAGCAGTGTCCGTCAGGGACCCTCCTACGAGCAGTACTTC. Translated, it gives CASSVRQGPSYEQYF.

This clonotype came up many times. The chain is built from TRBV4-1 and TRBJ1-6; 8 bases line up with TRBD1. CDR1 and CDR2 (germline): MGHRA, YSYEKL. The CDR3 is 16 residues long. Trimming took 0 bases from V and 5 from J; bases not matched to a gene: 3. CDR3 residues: CASSQDRGLHNSPLHF. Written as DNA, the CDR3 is TGCGCCAGCAGCCAAGACAGGGGGCTTCATAATTCACCCCTCCACTTT.

The CDR3 is CASSLTPLDSGEKLFF. CDR3 bases: TGTGCCAGCAGCCTAACCCCCCTGGACAGCGGAGAAAAACTGTTTTTT. The chain links TRBV7-2 to TRBJ1-4, with D possibly TRBD1 on 6 matching bases. The germline gives CDR1 SGHTA, CDR2 FQGNSA. V lost 5 bases, J lost 8 bases, and 21 bases lay in between. CDR3 length: 16 amino acids.

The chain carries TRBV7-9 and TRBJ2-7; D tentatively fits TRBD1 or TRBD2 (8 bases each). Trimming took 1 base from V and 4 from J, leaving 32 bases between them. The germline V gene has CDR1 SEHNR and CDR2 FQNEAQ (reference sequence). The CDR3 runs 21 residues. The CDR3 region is CASSLVEWGTGALADKYEQYF. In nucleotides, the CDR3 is TGTGCCAGCAGCTTAGTGGAGTGGGGGACAGGCGCACTAGCGGACAAATACGAGCAGTACTTC.

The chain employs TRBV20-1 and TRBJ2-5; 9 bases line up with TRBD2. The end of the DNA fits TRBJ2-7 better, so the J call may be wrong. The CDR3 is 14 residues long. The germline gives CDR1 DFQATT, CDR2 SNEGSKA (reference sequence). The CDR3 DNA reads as TGCAGTGCCAGTTTGGTAGCGGGGGCCTACGAGCAGTACTTC. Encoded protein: CSASLVAGAYEQYF.

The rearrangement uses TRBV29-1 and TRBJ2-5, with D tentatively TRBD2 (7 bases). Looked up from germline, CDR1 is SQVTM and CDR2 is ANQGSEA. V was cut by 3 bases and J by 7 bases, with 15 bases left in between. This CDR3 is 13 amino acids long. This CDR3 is CSVDPRGAGTQYF. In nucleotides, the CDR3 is TGCAGCGTTGATCCTCGGGGGGCCGGGACCCAGTACTTC.

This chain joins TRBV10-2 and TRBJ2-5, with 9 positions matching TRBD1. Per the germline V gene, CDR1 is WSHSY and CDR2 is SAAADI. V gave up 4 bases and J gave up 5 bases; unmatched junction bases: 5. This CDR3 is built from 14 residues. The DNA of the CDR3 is TGCGCCAGCAGTGGGGACAGGGCCGGCGAGACCCAGTACTTC. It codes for CASSGDRAGETQYF.

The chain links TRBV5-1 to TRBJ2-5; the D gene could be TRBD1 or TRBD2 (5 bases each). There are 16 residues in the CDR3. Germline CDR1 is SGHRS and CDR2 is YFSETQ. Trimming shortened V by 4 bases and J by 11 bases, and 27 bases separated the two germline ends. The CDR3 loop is CASSDQYGTTFGEQYF. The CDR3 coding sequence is TGCGCCAGCAGCGACCAGTACGGGACGACCTTCGGGGAGCAGTACTTC. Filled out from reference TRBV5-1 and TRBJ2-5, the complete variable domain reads KAGVTQTPRYLIKTRGQQVTLSCSPISGHRSVSWYQQTPGQGLQFLFEYFSETQRNKGNFPGRFSGRQFSNSRSEMNVSTLELGDSALYLCASSDQYGTTFGEQYFGPGTRLLVL.

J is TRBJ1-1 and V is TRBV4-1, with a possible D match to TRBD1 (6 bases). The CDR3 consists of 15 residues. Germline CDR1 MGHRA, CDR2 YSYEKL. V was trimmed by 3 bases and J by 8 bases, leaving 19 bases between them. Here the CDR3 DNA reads TGCGCCAGCAGCCAGGTTGGACAGCCCGGGAGAGAAGCTTTCTTT. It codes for CASSQVGQPGREAFF.

CDR3 in DNA: TGCAGTGCGAGGGCTGGGGTTCGCGCAGATACGCAGTATTTT. Translating gives CSARAGVRADTQYF. The genes are TRBV20-1 and TRBJ2-3; TRBD2 is a possible D gene (5 bases). Trimming pared 6 bases from V and 4 bases from J, leaving 17 bases between. This CDR3 contains 14 residues. CDR1 and CDR2 (germline): DFQATT, SNEGSKA (reference sequence).

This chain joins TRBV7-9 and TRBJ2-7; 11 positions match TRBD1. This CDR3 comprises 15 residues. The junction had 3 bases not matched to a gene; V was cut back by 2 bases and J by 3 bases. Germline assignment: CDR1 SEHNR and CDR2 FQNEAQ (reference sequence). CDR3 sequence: CASSLTGQGVYEQYF. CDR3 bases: TGTGCCAGCAGCTTAACGGGACAGGGGGTCTACGAGCAGTACTTC.

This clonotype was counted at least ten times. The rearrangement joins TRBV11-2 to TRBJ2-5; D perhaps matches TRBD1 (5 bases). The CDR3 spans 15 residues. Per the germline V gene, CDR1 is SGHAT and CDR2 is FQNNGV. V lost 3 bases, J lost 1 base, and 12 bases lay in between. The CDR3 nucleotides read TGTGCCAGCAGCTTCTTGGCGACAGCCCAAGAGACCCAGTACTTC. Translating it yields CASSFLATAQETQYF.

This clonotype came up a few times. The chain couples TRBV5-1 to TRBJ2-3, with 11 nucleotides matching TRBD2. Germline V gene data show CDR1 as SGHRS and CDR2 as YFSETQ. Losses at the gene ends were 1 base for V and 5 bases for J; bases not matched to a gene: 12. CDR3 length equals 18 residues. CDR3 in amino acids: CASSLRPRLAGTEDTQYF. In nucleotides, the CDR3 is TGCGCCAGCAGCTTGCGCCCCCGACTAGCGGGAACGGAAGATACGCAGTATTTT.

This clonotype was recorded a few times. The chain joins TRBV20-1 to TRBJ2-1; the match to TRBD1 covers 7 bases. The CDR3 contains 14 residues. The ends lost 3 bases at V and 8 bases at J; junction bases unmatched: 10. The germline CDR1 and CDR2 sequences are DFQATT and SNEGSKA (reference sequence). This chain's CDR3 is CSARLDRVSYEQFF. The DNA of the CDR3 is TGCAGTGCTAGGCTCGACAGGGTGTCGTATGAGCAGTTCTTC.

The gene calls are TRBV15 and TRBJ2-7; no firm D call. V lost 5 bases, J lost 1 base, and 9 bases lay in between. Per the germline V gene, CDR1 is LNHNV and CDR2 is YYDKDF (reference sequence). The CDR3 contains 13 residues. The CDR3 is CATSLHASYEQYF. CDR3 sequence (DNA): TGTGCCACCAGCCTACACGCGTCCTACGAGCAGTACTTC.

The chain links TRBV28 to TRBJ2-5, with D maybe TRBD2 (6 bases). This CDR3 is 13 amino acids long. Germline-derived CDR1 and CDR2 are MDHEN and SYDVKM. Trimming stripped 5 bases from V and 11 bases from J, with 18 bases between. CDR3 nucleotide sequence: TGTGCCAGCAGTGCTGAGGGTCGGAGCGGGCAGTACTTC. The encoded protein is CASSAEGRSGQYF.

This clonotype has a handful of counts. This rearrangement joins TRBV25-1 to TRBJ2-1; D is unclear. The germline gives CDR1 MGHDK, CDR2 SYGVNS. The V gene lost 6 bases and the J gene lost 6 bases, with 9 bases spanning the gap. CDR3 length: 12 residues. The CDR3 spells CASRLTSNEQFF. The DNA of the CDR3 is TGTGCCAGCAGGCTGACCAGCAATGAGCAGTTCTTC.

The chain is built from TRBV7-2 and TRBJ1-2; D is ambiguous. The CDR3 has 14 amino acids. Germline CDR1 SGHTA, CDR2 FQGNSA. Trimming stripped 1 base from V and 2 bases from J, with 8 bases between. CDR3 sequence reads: CASSLGSPNYGYTF. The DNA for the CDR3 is TGTGCCAGCAGCTTAGGTAGCCCGAACTATGGCTACACCTTC. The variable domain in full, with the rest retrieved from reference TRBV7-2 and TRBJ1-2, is GAGVSQSPSNKVTEKGKDVELRCDPISGHTALYWYRQSLGQGLEFLIYFQGNSAPDKSGLPSDRFSAERTGGSVSTLTIQRTQQEDSAVYLCASSLGSPNYGYTFGSGTRLTVV.

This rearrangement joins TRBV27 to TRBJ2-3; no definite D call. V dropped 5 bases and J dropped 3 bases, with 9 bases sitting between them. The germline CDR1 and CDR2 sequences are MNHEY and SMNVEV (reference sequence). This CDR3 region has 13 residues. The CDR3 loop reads CASSVSLTDTQYF. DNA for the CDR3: TGTGCCAGCAGTGTTTCCCTGACAGATACGCAGTATTTT.

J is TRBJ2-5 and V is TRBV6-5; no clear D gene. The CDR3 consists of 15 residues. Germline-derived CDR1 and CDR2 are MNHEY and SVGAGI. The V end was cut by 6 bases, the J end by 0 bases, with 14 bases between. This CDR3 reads CASRPLRRDQETQYF. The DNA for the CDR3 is TGTGCCAGCAGACCCCTTCGAAGGGACCAAGAGACCCAGTACTTC.

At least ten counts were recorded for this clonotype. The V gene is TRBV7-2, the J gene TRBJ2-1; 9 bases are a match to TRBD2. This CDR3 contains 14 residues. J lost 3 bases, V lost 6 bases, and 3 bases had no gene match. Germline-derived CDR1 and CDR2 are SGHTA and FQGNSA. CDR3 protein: CASRSGGYYNEQFF. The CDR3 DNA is TGTGCCAGCAGAAGCGGGGGGTACTACAATGAGCAGTTCTTC.

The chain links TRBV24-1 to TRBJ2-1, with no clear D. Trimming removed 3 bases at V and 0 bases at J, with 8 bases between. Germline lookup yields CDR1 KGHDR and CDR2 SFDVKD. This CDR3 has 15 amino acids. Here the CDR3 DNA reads TGTGCCACCAGTGATCGCGGATACTCCTACAATGAGCAGTTCTTC. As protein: CATSDRGYSYNEQFF.

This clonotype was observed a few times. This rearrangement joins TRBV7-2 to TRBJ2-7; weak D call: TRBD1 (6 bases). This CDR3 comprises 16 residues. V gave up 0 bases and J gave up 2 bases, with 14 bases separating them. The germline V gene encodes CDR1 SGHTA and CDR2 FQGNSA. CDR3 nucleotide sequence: TGTGCCAGCAGCTTAGCCCCAAGACAGGCCCCCTACGAGCAGTACTTC. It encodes CASSLAPRQAPYEQYF. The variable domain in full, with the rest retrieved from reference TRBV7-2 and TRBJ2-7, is GAGVSQSPSNKVTEKGKDVELRCDPISGHTALYWYRQSLGQGLEFLIYFQGNSAPDKSGLPSDRFSAERTGGSVSTLTIQRTQQEDSAVYLCASSLAPRQAPYEQYFGPGTRLTVT.

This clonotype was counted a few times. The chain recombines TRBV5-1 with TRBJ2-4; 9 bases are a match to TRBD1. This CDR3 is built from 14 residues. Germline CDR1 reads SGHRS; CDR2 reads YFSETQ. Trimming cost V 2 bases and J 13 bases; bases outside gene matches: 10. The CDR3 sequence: CASSLSTGGDGQYF. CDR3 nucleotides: TGCGCCAGCAGCTTATCGACAGGGGGAGACGGGCAGTACTTC.